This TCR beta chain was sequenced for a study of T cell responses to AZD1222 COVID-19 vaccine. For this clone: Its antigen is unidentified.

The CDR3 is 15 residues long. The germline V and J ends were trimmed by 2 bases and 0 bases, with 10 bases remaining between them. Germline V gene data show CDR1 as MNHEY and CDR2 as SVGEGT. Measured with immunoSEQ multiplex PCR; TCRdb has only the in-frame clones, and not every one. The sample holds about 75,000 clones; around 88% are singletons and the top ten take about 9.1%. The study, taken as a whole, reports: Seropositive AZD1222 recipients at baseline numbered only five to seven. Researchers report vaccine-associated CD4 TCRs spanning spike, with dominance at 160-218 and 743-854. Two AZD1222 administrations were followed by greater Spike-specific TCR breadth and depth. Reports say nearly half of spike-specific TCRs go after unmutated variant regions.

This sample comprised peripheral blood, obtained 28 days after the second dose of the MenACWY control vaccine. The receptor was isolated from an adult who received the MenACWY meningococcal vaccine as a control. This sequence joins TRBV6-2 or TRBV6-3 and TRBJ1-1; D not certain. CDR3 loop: CASSYGELMNTEAFF. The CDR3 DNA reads TGTGCCAGCAGTTACGGGGAGTTAATGAACACTGAAGCTTTCTTT.